A single sample gave rise to the 31 T cell receptor beta chains below, sequenced in a study. TCRdb reanalysed the RT-PCR reads using MiXCR and keeps one entry per CDR3 protein. The repertoire holds more than 550,000 distinct CDR3 sequences, 11% to 15% seen once, with roughly 4% in the top ten. The material sequenced was memory CD4+ T cells from blood. These TCRs come from a female donor in good health, serving as a healthy control.

The V and J genes are TRBV5-1 and TRBJ1-1; D is perhaps TRBD1 (6 bases). V was shortened by 7 bases and J by 4 bases, with 26 bases between the two germline ends. From germline, CDR1 is SGHRS and CDR2 YFSETQ. The CDR3 runs to 17 residues. CDR3 region: CASGTGTNKLLGTEAFF. The CDR3 bases are TGCGCCAGCGGAACCGGGACAAACAAATTACTGGGCACTGAAGCTTTCTTT.

The V call is TRBV7-8, the J call TRBJ2-2; the match to TRBD2 covers 11 bases. In germline, CDR1 is SGHVS, CDR2 FQNEAQ. The length of the CDR3 is 15 residues. J gave up 7 bases and V 5 bases, and 6 bases lay outside the gene matches. The CDR3 bases are TGTGCCAGCAGCACACTAGCGGGAGTGGACGGGGAGCTGTTTTTT. Translating it yields CASSTLAGVDGELFF.

With respect to this clonotype: The junction departs from the called germline gene at one end, perhaps through a read error. V gene TRBV3-1 combines with J gene TRBJ1-5, with 7 nucleotides matching TRBD1. Germline V gene lookup returns CDR1 LGHDT and CDR2 YNNKEL (reference sequence). This CDR3 region has 12 residues. This CDR3 is CASRQGPGPQHF. The CDR3 region has the DNA TGTGCTAGCAGACAGGGCCCTGGGCCCCAGCATTTT.

This clonotype was found many times. V gene TRBV20-1 combines with J gene TRBJ2-7; 7 positions match TRBD1. With V trimmed by 1 base and J by 5 bases, 8 bases remained unmatched. Germline assignment: CDR1 DFQATT and CDR2 SNEGSKA (reference sequence). The CDR3 is made up of 14 amino acids. In DNA, the CDR3 is TGCAGTGCTAGAGGGCAGACAGGGCGGAACGAGCAGTACTTC. Encoded protein: CSARGQTGRNEQYF.

The chain links TRBV28 to TRBJ1-5, with no clear D. The V gene lost 4 bases and the J gene lost 1 base, with 11 bases spanning the gap. The CDR3 is 15 amino acids. Looked up from germline, CDR1 is MDHEN and CDR2 is SYDVKM. CDR3 sequence reads: CASSYQDLSNQPQHF. The CDR3 nucleotides are TGTGCCAGCAGTTACCAGGACCTAAGCAATCAGCCCCAGCATTTT.

There are a few counts of this clonotype. The V and J genes are TRBV18 and TRBJ2-7, with D uncertain. CDR1 and CDR2 (germline): KGHSH, LQKENI. V gave up 3 bases and J gave up 4 bases, with 13 bases separating them. The CDR3 consists of 14 residues. The CDR3 region has the DNA TGTGCCAGCTCACCCCCTGTGCGAGTTTACGAGCAGTACTTC. This codes for CASSPPVRVYEQYF.

This chain uses TRBV25-1 with TRBJ2-1; no firm D call. Between the trimmed V and J ends, which lost 6 bases and 0 bases, there was a span of 9 bases. Germline CDR1 MGHDK, CDR2 SYGVNS. This CDR3 has 14 amino acids. In nucleotides, the CDR3 is TGTGCCAGCAGGACACCAGGCTCCTACAATGAGCAGTTCTTC. Its protein is CASRTPGSYNEQFF.

The rearrangement links TRBV28 to TRBJ2-5; a weak D match, TRBD2 (6 bases). CDR3 length: 14 residues. The germline V and J ends were trimmed by 3 bases and 3 bases, with 11 bases remaining between them. Germline assignment: CDR1 MDHEN and CDR2 SYDVKM. The CDR3 coding sequence is TGTGCCAGCAGTTTGGGGGGAAACAAAGAGACCCAGTACTTC. Translated, it gives CASSLGGNKETQYF.

Turning to this clonotype: Germline is not matched at one junction end, which may reflect a read error. The chain is built from TRBV5-1 and TRBJ2-1; 7 positions match TRBD1. The CDR3 is 14 residues long. From germline, CDR1 is SGHRS and CDR2 YFSETQ. As DNA, the CDR3 is TGCGCCAGCACCGACAGGGCGAACTACAATGAGAAGTTCTTC. It translates to CASTDRANYNEKFF. The whole variable domain, remainder taken from reference TRBV5-1 and TRBJ2-1, is KAGVTQTPRYLIKTRGQQVTLSCSPISGHRSVSWYQQTPGQGLQFLFEYFSETQRNKGNFPGRFSGRQFSNSRSEMNVSTLELGDSALYLCASTDRANYNEKFFGPGTRLTVL.

This clonotype has just a few counts. This chain connects TRBV27 to TRBJ2-3, with D possibly being TRBD2 (6 bases). In germline, CDR1 is MNHEY, CDR2 SMNVEV (reference sequence). CDR3 length: 15 amino acids. V lost 8 bases to trimming and J lost 3 bases, with 18 bases between them. The CDR3 DNA reads TGTGCCAGCCAATCGACTAGAGGCGAGACAGATACGCAGTATTTT. Its translation: CASQSTRGETDTQYF.

There are a few counts of this clonotype. V is TRBV6-2 or TRBV6-3 and J is TRBJ1-1; possibly TRBD1 for D (5 bases). V was shortened by 3 bases and J by 1 base, with 9 bases between the two germline ends. Germline assignment: CDR1 MNHEY and CDR2 SVGEGT. The CDR3 sequence is 14 residues long. The CDR3 here is CASSYRDGNTEAFF. As DNA, the CDR3 is TGTGCCAGCAGTTATCGGGACGGGAACACTGAAGCTTTCTTT.

This clonotype occurred a few times. The V and J genes are TRBV28 and TRBJ1-2; no definite D call. Trimming pared 8 bases from V and 0 bases from J, leaving 13 bases between. The CDR3 has 14 amino acids. The germline CDR1 and CDR2 sequences are MDHEN and SYDVKM. The CDR3 DNA reads TGTGCCAGCGCTTTAGAGTTGACTAACTATGGCTACACCTTC. Its translation is CASALELTNYGYTF.

The chain recombines TRBV12-3 or TRBV12-4 with TRBJ1-1; D remains unclear. The CDR3 spans 14 residues. V lost 2 bases and J 1 base, leaving 8 bases between the germline ends. CDR3 protein: CASSLSDANTEAFF. In DNA, the CDR3 is TGTGCCAGCAGTTTATCGGACGCGAACACTGAAGCTTTCTTT.

The gene calls are TRBV4-1 and TRBJ2-3, with D possibly being TRBD1 (5 bases). This CDR3 is built from 17 residues. The germline CDR1 and CDR2 sequences are MGHRA and YSYEKL. V was clipped by 5 bases and J by 0 bases, with 18 bases between them. The DNA for the CDR3 is TGCGCCAGCAGCTGGGGCCGACAGAGAGTTAGCACAGATACGCAGTATTTT. Amino acids: CASSWGRQRVSTDTQYF.

The J gene is TRBJ2-7, the V gene TRBV19; the match to TRBD1 covers 7 bases. The V segment lost 5 bases and the J segment 9 bases; nucleotides outside the gene matches: 16. The CDR3 has 15 residues. Germline lookup yields CDR1 LNHDA and CDR2 SQIVND (reference sequence). The CDR3 sequence: CASSFGAGTAGRQYF. For the CDR3, the DNA is TGTGCCAGTAGTTTCGGAGCCGGGACAGCCGGCAGGCAGTACTTC.

This clonotype was seen ten or more times. This chain links TRBV20-1 with TRBJ2-5; D is unclear. The germline V and J ends were trimmed by 8 bases and 2 bases, with 18 bases remaining between them. Germline-derived CDR1 and CDR2 are DFQATT and SNEGSKA (reference sequence). The CDR3 totals 14 residues. Here the CDR3 DNA reads TGCAGTATAATCCCCGGACGGGTTCAAGAGACCCAGTACTTC. It translates to CSIIPGRVQETQYF.

In this sample, this clonotype turned up many times. The chain carries TRBV7-9 and TRBJ2-3; D gene unclear. This CDR3 region has 15 residues. Germline CDR1 reads SEHNR; CDR2 reads FQNEAQ (reference sequence). Trimming took off 3 bases at V and 0 bases at J, with 10 bases between the two ends. This CDR3 reads CASSLALPSTDTQYF. The CDR3 DNA reads as TGTGCCAGCAGCTTGGCCCTTCCTAGCACAGATACGCAGTATTTT.

This rearrangement joins TRBV7-8 to TRBJ1-6, with 8 nucleotides matching TRBD1. Germline values: CDR1 SGHVS, CDR2 FQNEAQ. The CDR3 loop spans 15 amino acids. V trimming: 3 bases; J trimming: 7 bases; junction bases outside the gene matches: 5. The CDR3 is CASSLLRTGNSPLHF. CDR3 DNA sequence: TGTGCCAGCAGCTTGTTACGGACAGGGAATTCACCCCTCCACTTT.

On this clonotype: Given a much more abundant clone one base away, this may be a read error. The CDR3 ends on some other residue instead of the conserved phenylalanine or tryptophan, so this is likely a read error. J is TRBJ2-1 and V is TRBV18, with 7 bases that match TRBD2. The germline V gene has CDR1 KGHSH and CDR2 LQKENI. This CDR3 is 16 amino acids long. CDR3 loop: CASSPPGGGLYHEQFL. The CDR3 region has the DNA TGTGCCAGCTCACCACCCGGGGGAGGGCTCTACCATGAGCAGTTCTTG.

This clonotype was picked up many times. This chain's CDR3 is CSVEEGGTDTQYF. For the CDR3, the DNA is TGCAGCGTTGAAGAAGGCGGCACAGATACGCAGTATTTT. The V call is TRBV29-1, the J call TRBJ2-3, with D hard to call. The CDR3 totals 13 residues. Germline lookup yields CDR1 SQVTM and CDR2 ANQGSEA. V was pared by 0 bases and J by 1 base, with 5 bases between.

Ten or more counts support this clonotype. The rearrangement links TRBV20-1 to TRBJ2-1; 11 bases are shared with TRBD2. Looked up from germline, CDR1 is DFQATT and CDR2 is SNEGSKA (reference sequence). CDR3 length: 14 amino acids. V gave up 0 bases and J gave up 12 bases; unmatched junction bases: 7. The CDR3 DNA follows: TGCAGTGCTAGAGATCTCGGACTAGCGGGTCGGCAGTTCTTC. Amino acids: CSARDLGLAGRQFF.

This clonotype was counted between two and nine times. The J gene is TRBJ2-3, the V gene TRBV27, with 9 positions matching TRBD2. Germline V lookup: CDR1 MNHEY, CDR2 SMNVEV (reference sequence). V lost 2 bases and J lost 4; bases outside the gene matches: 10. The CDR3 spans 17 residues. This CDR3 is CASSLELAGGPPDTQYF. For the CDR3, the DNA is TGTGCCAGCAGTTTAGAGCTCGCGGGAGGGCCTCCAGATACGCAGTATTTT.

The chain combines TRBV5-1 with TRBJ1-4; D may be TRBD1 (5 bases). The CDR3 covers 15 residues. V lost 5 bases, J lost 8 bases, and 19 bases lay in between. Germline V CDR1 and CDR2: SGHRS, YFSETQ. The CDR3 spells CASSRDSTAGEKLFF. The CDR3, as DNA: TGCGCCAGCAGTCGCGACAGTACAGCGGGCGAAAAACTGTTTTTT.

This clonotype was seen at least ten times. The rearrangement links TRBV29-1 to TRBJ2-7, with a weak D call TRBD2 (5 bases). The ends were cut back, 4 bases at V and 5 bases at J, with 12 bases in the middle. This CDR3 region has 12 residues. Germline assignment: CDR1 SQVTM and CDR2 ANQGSEA. The CDR3 DNA is TGCAGCGTTGTTTCGGGAATCCACGAGCAGTACTTC. It encodes CSVVSGIHEQYF.

This clonotype was detected ten times or more. The chain employs TRBV20-1 and TRBJ2-5; the match to TRBD2 covers 12 bases. The germline gives CDR1 DFQATT, CDR2 SNEGSKA (reference sequence). There are 15 residues in the CDR3. The junction had 8 bases not matched to a gene; V was cut back by 6 bases and J by 3 bases. This chain's CDR3 is CSAQGLAGTEETQYF. CDR3 coding DNA: TGCAGTGCCCAGGGACTAGCGGGCACTGAAGAGACCCAGTACTTC.

This rearrangement joins TRBV11-2 to TRBJ1-6, with D unresolved. The germline V gene has CDR1 SGHAT and CDR2 FQNNGV. V lost 1 base to trimming and J lost 8 bases, with 9 bases between them. The CDR3 is made up of 14 amino acids. CDR3 loop: CASSLAGLYSPLHF. CDR3 nucleotide sequence: TGTGCCAGCAGCTTAGCAGGACTTTATTCACCCCTCCACTTT.

This clonotype was observed at least ten times. This rearrangement joins TRBV29-1 to TRBJ2-1, with D possibly being TRBD1 (5 bases). CDR1 is SQVTM, CDR2 ANQGSEA, per germline. The CDR3 is made up of 14 amino acids. V lost 4 bases and J 9 bases, leaving 19 bases between the germline ends. The CDR3 reads CSVAQTQGYVEQFF. Here the CDR3 DNA reads TGCAGCGTTGCCCAAACTCAGGGTTATGTTGAGCAGTTCTTC.

The chain has TRBV11-2 and TRBJ2-2; 11 bases align to TRBD2. There are 16 residues in the CDR3. The V and J ends lost 4 bases and 1 base, in that order; junction bases with no gene match: 2. The V gene's germline CDR1 is SGHAT and CDR2 FQNNGV. The CDR3 loop is CASSSGTSGNTGELFF. As DNA, the CDR3 is TGTGCCAGCAGCTCGGGGACTAGCGGGAACACCGGGGAGCTGTTTTTT.

The CDR3 loop is CASSFYSTGTGGEKLFF. The CDR3 DNA follows: TGCGCCAGCAGCTTTTATTCGACAGGGACAGGTGGTGAAAAACTGTTTTTT. The chain couples TRBV5-1 to TRBJ1-4; the match to TRBD1 covers 8 bases. The V gene end was trimmed by 2 bases and the J gene end by 7 bases; junction bases not matched to a gene: 13. Germline assignment: CDR1 SGHRS and CDR2 YFSETQ. This CDR3 region has 17 residues. The whole variable domain, filled in from reference TRBV5-1 and TRBJ1-4, reads KAGVTQTPRYLIKTRGQQVTLSCSPISGHRSVSWYQQTPGQGLQFLFEYFSETQRNKGNFPGRFSGRQFSNSRSEMNVSTLELGDSALYLCASSFYSTGTGGEKLFFGSGTQLSVL.

This rearrangement joins TRBV7-9 to TRBJ1-2, with D tentatively TRBD1 (5 bases). The germline V and J ends were trimmed by 5 bases and 12 bases, with 16 bases remaining between them. CDR3 length equals 12 residues. Germline CDR1 is SEHNR and CDR2 is FQNEAQ (reference sequence). CDR3 coding DNA: TGTGCCAGCAGCGAGGCCGGGGGTGGAAACACCTTC. It codes for CASSEAGGGNTF.

There are many counts of this clonotype. The V and J genes are TRBV20-1 and TRBJ2-3; D is unclear. Germline CDR1 and CDR2: DFQATT and SNEGSKA (reference sequence). The CDR3 extends over 11 amino acids. V was cut by 6 bases and J by 9 bases, with 13 bases left in between. CDR3 loop: CSARRQVTQYF. CDR3 nucleotide sequence: TGCAGTGCCCGCAGGCAGGTCACGCAGTATTTT.